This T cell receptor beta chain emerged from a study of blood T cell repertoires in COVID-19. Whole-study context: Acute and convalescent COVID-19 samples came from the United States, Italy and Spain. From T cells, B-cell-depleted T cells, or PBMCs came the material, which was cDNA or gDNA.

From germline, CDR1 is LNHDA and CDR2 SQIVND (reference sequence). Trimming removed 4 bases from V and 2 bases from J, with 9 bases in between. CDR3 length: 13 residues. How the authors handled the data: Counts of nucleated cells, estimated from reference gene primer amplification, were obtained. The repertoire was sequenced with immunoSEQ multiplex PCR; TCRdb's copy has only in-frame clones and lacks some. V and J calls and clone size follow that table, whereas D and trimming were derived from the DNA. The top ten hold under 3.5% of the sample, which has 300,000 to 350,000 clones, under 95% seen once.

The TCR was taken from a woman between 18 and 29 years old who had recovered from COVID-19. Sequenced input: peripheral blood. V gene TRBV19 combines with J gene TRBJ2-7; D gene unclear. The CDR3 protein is CASSTRRTYEQYV. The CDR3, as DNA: TGTGCCAGTAGTACTAGACGGACCTACGAGCAGTACGTC.